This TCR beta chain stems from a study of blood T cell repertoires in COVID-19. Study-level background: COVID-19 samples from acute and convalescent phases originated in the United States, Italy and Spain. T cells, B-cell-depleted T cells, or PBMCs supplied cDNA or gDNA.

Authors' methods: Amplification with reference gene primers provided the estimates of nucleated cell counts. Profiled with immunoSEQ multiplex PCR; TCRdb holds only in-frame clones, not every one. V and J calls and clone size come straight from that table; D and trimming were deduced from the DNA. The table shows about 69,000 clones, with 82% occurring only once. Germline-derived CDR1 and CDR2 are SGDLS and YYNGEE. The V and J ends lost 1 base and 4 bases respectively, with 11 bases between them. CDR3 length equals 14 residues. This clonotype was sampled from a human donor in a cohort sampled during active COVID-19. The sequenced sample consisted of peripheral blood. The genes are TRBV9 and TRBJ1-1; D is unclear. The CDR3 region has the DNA TGTGCCAGCAGCGTATCTTACAGTGGCACTGAAGCTTTCTTT. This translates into CASSVSYSGTEAFF.